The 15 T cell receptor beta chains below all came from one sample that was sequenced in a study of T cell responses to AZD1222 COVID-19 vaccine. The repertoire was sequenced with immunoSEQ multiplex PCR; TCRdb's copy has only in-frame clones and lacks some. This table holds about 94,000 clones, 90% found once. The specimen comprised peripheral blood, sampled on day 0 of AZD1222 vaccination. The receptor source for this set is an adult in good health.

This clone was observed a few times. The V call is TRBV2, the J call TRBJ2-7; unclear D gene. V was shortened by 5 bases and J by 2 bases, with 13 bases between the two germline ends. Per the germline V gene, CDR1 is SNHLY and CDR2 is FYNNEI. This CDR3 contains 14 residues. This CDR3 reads CASSPPLTTYEQYF. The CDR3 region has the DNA TGTGCCAGCAGTCCCCCACTGACCACCTACGAGCAGTACTTC. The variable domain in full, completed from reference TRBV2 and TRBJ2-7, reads EPEVTQTPSHQVTQMGQEVILRCVPISNHLYFYWYRQILGQKVEFLVSFYNNEISEKSEIFDDQFSVERPDGSNFTLKIRSTKLEDSAMYFCASSPPLTTYEQYFGPGTRLTVT.

The CDR3 coding sequence is TGTGCCAGCAGTGACTGGGCGGTTCCGACCCGCCAAAGGTCTGGGGCCAACGTCCTGACTTTC. Translation: CASSDWAVPTRQRSGANVLTF. This chain uses TRBV6-4 with TRBJ2-6; D is undetermined. The germline V and J ends were trimmed by 1 base and 1 base, with 23 bases remaining between them. Germline V CDR1 and CDR2: MRHNA, SNTAGT. The CDR3 consists of 21 residues.

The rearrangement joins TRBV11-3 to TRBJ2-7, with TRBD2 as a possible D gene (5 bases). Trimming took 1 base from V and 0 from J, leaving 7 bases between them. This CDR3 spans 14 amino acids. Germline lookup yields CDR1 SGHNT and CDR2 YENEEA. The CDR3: CASSLAGYSYEQYF. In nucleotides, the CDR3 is TGTGCCAGCAGCTTAGCGGGATACTCCTACGAGCAGTACTTC.

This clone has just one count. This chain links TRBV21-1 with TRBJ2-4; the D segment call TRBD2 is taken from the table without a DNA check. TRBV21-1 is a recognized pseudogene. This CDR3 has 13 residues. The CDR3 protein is CARSGGAQNIQYF. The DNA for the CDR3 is TGTGCCCGGAGCGGGGGGGCCCAAAACATTCAGTACTTC.

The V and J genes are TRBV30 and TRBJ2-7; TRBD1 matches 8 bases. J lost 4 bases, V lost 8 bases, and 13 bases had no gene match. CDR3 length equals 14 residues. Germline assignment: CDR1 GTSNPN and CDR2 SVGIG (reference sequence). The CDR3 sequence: CAVTGRTGRYEQYF. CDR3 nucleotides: TGTGCCGTCACGGGCCGGACAGGGAGGTACGAGCAGTACTTC.

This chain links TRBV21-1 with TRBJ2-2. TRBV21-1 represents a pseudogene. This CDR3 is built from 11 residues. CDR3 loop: CASRHTGELFF. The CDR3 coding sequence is TGTGCCAGCAGACACACCGGGGAGCTGTTTTTT.

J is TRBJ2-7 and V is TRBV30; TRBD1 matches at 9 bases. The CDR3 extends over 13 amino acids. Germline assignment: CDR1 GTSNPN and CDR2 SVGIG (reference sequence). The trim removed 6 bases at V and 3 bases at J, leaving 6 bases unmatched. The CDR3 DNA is TGTGCCTGTTCCCGGGACAGGGACTACGAGCAGTACTTC. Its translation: CACSRDRDYEQYF.

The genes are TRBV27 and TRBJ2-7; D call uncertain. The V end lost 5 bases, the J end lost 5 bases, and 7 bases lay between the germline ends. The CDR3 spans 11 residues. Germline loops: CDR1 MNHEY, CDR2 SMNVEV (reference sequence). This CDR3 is CASSPSHEQYF. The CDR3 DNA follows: TGTGCCAGCAGTCCCTCGCACGAGCAGTACTTC.

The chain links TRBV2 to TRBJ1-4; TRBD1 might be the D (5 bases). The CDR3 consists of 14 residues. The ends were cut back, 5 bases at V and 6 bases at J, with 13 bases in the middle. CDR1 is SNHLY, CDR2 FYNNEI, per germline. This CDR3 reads CASSRGDRDEKLFF. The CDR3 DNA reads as TGTGCCAGCAGTCGGGGGGATCGAGATGAAAAACTGTTTTTT.

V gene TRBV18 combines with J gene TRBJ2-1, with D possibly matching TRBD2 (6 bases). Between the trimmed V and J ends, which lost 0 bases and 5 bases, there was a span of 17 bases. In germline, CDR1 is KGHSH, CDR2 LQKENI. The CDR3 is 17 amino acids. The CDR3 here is CASSPPAPVAGNNEQFF. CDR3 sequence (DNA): TGTGCCAGCTCACCACCCGCCCCGGTGGCGGGGAACAATGAGCAGTTCTTC. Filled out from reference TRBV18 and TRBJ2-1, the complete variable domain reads NAGVMQNPRHLVRRRGQEARLRCSPMKGHSHVYWYRQLPEEGLKFMVYLQKENIIDESGMPKERFSAEFPKEGPSILRIQQVVRGDSAAYFCASSPPAPVAGNNEQFFGPGTRLTVL.

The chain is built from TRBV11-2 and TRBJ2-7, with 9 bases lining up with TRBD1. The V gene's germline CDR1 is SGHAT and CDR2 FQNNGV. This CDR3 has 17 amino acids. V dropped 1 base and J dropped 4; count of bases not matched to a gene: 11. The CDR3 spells CASSLVETGTGLYEQYF. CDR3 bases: TGTGCCAGCAGCTTAGTGGAAACCGGGACAGGGTTATACGAGCAGTACTTC.

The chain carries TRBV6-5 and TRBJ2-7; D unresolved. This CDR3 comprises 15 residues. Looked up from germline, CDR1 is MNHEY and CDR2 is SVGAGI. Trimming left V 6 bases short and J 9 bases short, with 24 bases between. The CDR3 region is CASRPTPLGNPRQYF. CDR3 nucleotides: TGTGCCAGCAGACCTACCCCTCTCGGCAACCCACGGCAGTACTTC.

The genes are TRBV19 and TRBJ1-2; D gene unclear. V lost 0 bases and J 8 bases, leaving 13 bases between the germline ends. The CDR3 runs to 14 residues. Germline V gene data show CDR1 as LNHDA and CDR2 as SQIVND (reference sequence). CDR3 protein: CASSIDHRGRGYTF. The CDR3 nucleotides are TGTGCCAGTAGTATAGATCACAGAGGACGAGGCTACACCTTC. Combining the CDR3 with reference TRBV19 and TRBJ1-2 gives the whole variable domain DGGITQSPKYLFRKEGQNVTLSCEQNLNHDAMYWYRQDPGQGLRLIYYSQIVNDFQKGDIAEGYSVSREKKESFPLTVTSAQKNPTAFYLCASSIDHRGRGYTFGSGTRLTVV.

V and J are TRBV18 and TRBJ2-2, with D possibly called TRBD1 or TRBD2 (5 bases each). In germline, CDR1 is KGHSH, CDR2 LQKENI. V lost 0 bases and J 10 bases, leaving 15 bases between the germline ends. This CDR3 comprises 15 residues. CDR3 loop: CASSPPGTHNTELFF. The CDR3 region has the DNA TGTGCCAGCTCACCACCTGGGACCCATAACACGGAGCTGTTTTTT.

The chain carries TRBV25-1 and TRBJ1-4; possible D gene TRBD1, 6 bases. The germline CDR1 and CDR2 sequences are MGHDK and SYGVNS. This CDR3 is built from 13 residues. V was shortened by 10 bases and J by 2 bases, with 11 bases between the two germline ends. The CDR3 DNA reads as TGTGCCACAGAGGGGGGCACTAATGAAAAACTGTTTTTT. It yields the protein CATEGGTNEKLFF.